This TCR beta chain comes out of a study of lymphopenia after photon versus proton radiotherapy (dated by TCRdb to between 2018 and 2020). About the investigation overall: Photon and proton radiation therapy were compared by the study for their immunological effects in patients with gastrointestinal tumors who developed high-grade lymphopenia. A cohort of approximately 20 patients with gastrointestinal tumors who received either photon or proton therapy and subsequently developed lymphopenia was included. The goal of the study was to describe how the two radiation modalities differ in their effects on the immune system. Results and caveats for the whole study, not just this receptor: The authors looked at the survival association only in patients who died, and they framed better survival with proton therapy as a possibility rather than a demonstrated result. After the lymphocyte count nadir, repertoires from photon-treated patients showed oligoclonal expansion, particularly of CD8+ Temra cells, and this expansion drove the decline in diversity. During treatment, patients who received photon therapy lost naive T cells and TCR diversity and gained effector/memory populations, whereas patients who received proton therapy remained relatively stable. Across the cohort, among patients who died, a greater drop in TCR diversity after the nadir was inversely correlated with overall survival time.

From V the trimming removes 11 bases and from J it removes 1 base, while the gene matches leave 7 bases of the junction unaccounted for. The germline V gene supplies CDR1 WSHSY and CDR2 SAAADI. Counted from cysteine to phenylalanine, this CDR3 has 13 amino acids. Only the CDR3 region is kept as DNA, spanning 39 bases read in frame from base 1. The library was made by the immunoSEQ multiplex PCR assay. T cell repertoires were profiled with deep sequencing of rearranged TCR beta loci together with multiparametric flow cytometry. This is the immuneACCESS table as TCRdb keeps it, with only in-frame sequences that have V and J called. A part of the clones is gone; compared with another copy, unresolved V genes explain less than half, and the rest is unexplained. Recorded for this sample are 20,000 to 30,000 clones; 90% of them occurred a single time. The ten top clones hold around 0.81% of the sample.

Note on this clone: This receptor's antigen is unknown. Base quality data are lacking; no much larger clone is found one base away.

Specimen: peripheral blood, collected from a patient treated with photon-based radiotherapy. The rearrangement combines TRBV10-2 with TRBJ1-1; 7 of the junction bases match TRBD1. This clonotype was sampled from a woman between 45 and 65 years old with cholangiocarcinoma. The CDR3 region reads CACAGQSNTEAFF. The DNA sequence is as follows: TGCGCCTGCGCGGGACAGTCGAACACTGAAGCTTTCTTT.